This TCR beta chain emerged from a study of T cell responses to AZD1222 COVID-19 vaccine. Study outcomes and limitations: In all cases, repertoires were sampled only after the peak T cell response. Spike-specific TCR breadth and depth both grew after two AZD1222 doses. Spike regions recognized by vaccine-associated CD4 TCRs spanned the protein, led by 160-218 and 743-854. Possibly, clonal diversity was underestimated; donors were largely white British and included more females.

Libraries were prepared by immunoSEQ multiplex PCR; TCRdb keeps only in-frame clonotypes and omits some of them. The data contain tens of thousands of clones, approximately 85% of them singletons. To note about this clone: Its antigen is not identified.

Deletions cut 1 base from V and 3 bases from J, with 21 bases between. The CDR3 has 18 residues. In germline, CDR1 is SGHAT, CDR2 FQNNGV. Source: peripheral blood, taken 28 days after the second AZD1222 dose. The TCR originated in an adult who received the AZD1222 COVID-19 vaccine. The chain is built from TRBV11-2 and TRBJ2-5; D gene ambiguous. The CDR3 here is CASSLVSRYNDSEETQYF. The CDR3 DNA reads TGTGCCAGCAGCTTAGTCAGTCGCTACAATGACTCAGAAGAGACCCAGTACTTC.